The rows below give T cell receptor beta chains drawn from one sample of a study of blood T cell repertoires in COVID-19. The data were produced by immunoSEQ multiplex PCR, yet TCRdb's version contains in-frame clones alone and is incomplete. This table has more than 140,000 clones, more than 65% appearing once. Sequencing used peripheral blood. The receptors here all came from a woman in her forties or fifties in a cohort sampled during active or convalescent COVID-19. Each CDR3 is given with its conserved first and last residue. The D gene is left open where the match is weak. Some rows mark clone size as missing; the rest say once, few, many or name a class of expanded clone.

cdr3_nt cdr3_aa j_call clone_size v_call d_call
TGTGCCAGCAGTCACCGGGGACAGGGGGGAGGGATTTACAATGAGCAGTTCTTC CASSHRGQGGGIYNEQFF TRBJ2-1 few TRBV6-2/TRBV6-3 TRBD1
TGTGCCAGCAGTCTTACAGGGGACAGCGGCGGCTACACCTTC CASSLTGDSGGYTF TRBJ1-2 once TRBV28 TRBD1
TGTGCCAGCAGCCAAGGCGGGGATCAGCCCCAGCATTTT CASSQGGDQPQHF TRBJ1-5 . TRBV3-1/TRBV3-2 .
TGCGCCAGCAGCCCCTCGGACAGGGCTGGGTTTGGAAACACCATATATTTT CASSPSDRAGFGNTIYF TRBJ1-3 . TRBV5-1 TRBD1
TGTGCCAGCAGTTACTCGCAGGGGGCGGATAGGGGCTACACCTTC CASSYSQGADRGYTF TRBJ1-2 . TRBV6-5 TRBD1
TGTGCCATCAGTGAGTCCCTCGGGACAGGGGCCTACTTGGGCTACACCTTC CAISESLGTGAYLGYTF TRBJ1-2 . TRBV10-3 TRBD1
TGTGCCAGCCGGACACGACCTTTGGATTCACCCCTCCACTTT CASRTRPLDSPLHF TRBJ1-6 . TRBV6-5 .
TGTGCCACCAGTGATTTGCTTGAGAGCCCAAACTTCTCTGGAAACACCATATATTTT CATSDLLESPNFSGNTIYF TRBJ1-3 . TRBV24-1 .
TGTGCCAGCAGCTTAGGTCCTCGGCAGGGCTCCCGTGGCTACACCTTC CASSLGPRQGSRGYTF TRBJ1-2 many TRBV7-9 .
TGTGCCAGCAGCCCTAACGGCTACGAGCAGTACTTC CASSPNGYEQYF TRBJ2-7 . TRBV7-2 .
TGTGCCAGCAGCTTGGGGACTAATGGAAACACCATATATTTT CASSLGTNGNTIYF TRBJ1-3 . TRBV9 .
TGCGCCAGCAGCTTAGCGGGGGGGTCCGCAGTTGAGCAGTTCTTC CASSLAGGSAVEQFF TRBJ2-1 few TRBV5-1 TRBD2
TGTGCCAGCAGCTTAATGGGGGAGGAAGGCTACACCTTC CASSLMGEEGYTF TRBJ1-2 . TRBV7-3 .
TGTGCCATCAGGACAGGGGGCGTATCGGATACGCAGTATTTT CAIRTGGVSDTQYF TRBJ2-3 . TRBV10-3 TRBD1
TGTGCCAGTACCGGGGCAGGGGGACGTATGAACACTGAAGCTTTCTTT CASTGAGGRMNTEAFF TRBJ1-1 . TRBV19 TRBD1